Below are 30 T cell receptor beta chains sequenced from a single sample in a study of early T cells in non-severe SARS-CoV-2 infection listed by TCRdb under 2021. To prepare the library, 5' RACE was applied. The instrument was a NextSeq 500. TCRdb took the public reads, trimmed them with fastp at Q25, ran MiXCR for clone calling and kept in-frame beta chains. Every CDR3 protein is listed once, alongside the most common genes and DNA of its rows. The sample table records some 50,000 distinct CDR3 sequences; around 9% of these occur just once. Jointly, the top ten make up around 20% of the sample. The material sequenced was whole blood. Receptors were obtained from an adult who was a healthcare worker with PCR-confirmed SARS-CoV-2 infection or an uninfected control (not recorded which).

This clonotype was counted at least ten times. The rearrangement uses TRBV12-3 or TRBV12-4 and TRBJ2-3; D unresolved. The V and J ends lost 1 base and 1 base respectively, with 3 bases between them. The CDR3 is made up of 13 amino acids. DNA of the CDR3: TGTGCCAGCAGTTTAGTGGGCACAGATACGCAGTATTTT. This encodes CASSLVGTDTQYF.

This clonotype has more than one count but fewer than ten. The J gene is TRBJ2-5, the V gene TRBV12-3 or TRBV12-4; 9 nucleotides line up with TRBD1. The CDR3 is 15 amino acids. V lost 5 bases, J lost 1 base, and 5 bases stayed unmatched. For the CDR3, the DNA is TGTGCCAGCAGTCCTGCGACAGGGGGCCAAGAGACCCAGTACTTC. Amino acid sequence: CASSPATGGQETQYF.

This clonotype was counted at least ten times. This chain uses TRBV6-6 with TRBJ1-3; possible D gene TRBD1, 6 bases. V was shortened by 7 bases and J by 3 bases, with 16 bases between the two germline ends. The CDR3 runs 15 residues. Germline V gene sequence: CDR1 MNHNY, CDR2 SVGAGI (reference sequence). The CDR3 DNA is TGTGCCAGCAATTCCCCCGGGACATATGGAAACACCATATATTTT. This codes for CASNSPGTYGNTIYF.

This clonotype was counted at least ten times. The CDR3 DNA is TGTGCCAGCAGCCAAGACTCTAGCGCTTATCTAGGAATCTACGAGCAGTACTTC. This translates into CASSQDSSAYLGIYEQYF. The chain combines TRBV4-2 with TRBJ2-7; TRBD2 might be the D (6 bases). Looked up from germline, CDR1 is LGHNA and CDR2 is YNFKEQ. V lost 0 bases to trimming and J lost 3 bases, with 21 bases between them. The CDR3 runs to 18 residues.

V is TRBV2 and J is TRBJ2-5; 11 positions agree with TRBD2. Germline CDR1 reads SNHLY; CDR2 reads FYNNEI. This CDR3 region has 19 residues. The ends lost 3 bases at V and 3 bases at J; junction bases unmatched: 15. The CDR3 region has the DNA TGTGCCAGCAGTGATTTAGGTGGAACTAGCGGGGGATCTGAAGAGACCCAGTACTTC. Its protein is CASSDLGGTSGGSEETQYF. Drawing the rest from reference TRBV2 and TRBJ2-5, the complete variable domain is EPEVTQTPSHQVTQMGQEVILRCVPISNHLYFYWYRQILGQKVEFLVSFYNNEISEKSEIFDDQFSVERPDGSNFTLKIRSTKLEDSAMYFCASSDLGGTSGGSEETQYFGPGTRLLVL.

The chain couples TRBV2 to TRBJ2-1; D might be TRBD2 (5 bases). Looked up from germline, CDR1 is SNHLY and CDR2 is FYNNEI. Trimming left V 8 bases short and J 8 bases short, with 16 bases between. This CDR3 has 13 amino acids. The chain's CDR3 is CASWTPRRDEQFF. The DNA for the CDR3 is TGTGCCAGCTGGACTCCCCGGCGCGATGAGCAGTTCTTC.

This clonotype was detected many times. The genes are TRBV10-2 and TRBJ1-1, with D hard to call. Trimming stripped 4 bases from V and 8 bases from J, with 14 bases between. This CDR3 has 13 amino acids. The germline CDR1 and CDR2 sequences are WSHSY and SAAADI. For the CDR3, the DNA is TGCGCCAGCAGTGCTCCGGGCACCTCCGAAGCTTTCTTT. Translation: CASSAPGTSEAFF.

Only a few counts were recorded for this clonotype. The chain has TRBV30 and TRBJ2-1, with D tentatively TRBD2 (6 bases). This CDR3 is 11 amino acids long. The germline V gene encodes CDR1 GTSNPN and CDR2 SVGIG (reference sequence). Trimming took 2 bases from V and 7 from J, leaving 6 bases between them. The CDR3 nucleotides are TGTGCCTGGAGTCTAGCGAATGAGCAGTTCTTC. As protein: CAWSLANEQFF.

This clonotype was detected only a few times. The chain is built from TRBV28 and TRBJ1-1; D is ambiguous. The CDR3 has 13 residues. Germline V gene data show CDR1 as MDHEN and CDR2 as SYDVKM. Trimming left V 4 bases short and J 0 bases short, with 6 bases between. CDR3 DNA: TGTGCCAGCAGTTCCGCAGTGAACACTGAAGCTTTCTTT. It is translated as CASSSAVNTEAFF.

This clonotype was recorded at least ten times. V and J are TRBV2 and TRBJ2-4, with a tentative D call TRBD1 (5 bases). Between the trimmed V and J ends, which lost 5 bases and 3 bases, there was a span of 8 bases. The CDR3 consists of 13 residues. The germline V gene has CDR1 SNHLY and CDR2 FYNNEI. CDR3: CASSSRGKNIQYF. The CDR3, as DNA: TGTGCCAGCAGTTCAAGGGGCAAAAACATTCAGTACTTC.

In nucleotides, the CDR3 is TGTGCCAATTCCCCCGTGACCTACGAGCAGTACTTC. Its protein product is CANSPVTYEQYF. The chain links TRBV7-3 to TRBJ2-7, with D unclear. Per the germline V gene, CDR1 is SGHTA and CDR2 is FQGTGA. This CDR3 spans 12 amino acids. V was shortened by 10 bases and J by 2 bases, with 12 bases between the two germline ends.

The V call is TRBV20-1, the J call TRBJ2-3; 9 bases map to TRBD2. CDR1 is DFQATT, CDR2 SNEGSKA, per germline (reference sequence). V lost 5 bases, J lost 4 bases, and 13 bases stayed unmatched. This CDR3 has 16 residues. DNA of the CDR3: TGCAGTGCTGCAGATAAGCGGGGGGCAGGTGCAGATACGCAGTATTTT. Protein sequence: CSAADKRGAGADTQYF.

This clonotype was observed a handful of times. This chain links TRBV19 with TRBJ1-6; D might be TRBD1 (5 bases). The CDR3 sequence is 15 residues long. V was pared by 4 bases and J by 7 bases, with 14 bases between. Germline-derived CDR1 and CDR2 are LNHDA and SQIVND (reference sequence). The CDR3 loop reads CASSTSGTLNSPLHF. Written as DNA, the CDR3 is TGTGCCAGTAGTACATCCGGGACCTTGAATTCACCCCTCCACTTT.

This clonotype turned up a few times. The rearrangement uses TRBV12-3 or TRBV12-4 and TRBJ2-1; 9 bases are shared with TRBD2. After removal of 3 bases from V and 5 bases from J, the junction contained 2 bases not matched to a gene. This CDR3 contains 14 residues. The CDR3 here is CASSLTSGNNEQFF. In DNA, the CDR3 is TGTGCCAGCAGTTTGACTAGCGGTAACAATGAGCAGTTCTTC.

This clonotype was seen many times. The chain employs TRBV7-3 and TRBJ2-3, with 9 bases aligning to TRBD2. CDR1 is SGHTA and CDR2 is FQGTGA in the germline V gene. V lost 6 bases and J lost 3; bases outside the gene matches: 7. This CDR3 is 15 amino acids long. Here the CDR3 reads CASSLGLAGTDTQYF. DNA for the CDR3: TGTGCCAGCAGTCTGGGGCTAGCGGGGACAGATACGCAGTATTTT. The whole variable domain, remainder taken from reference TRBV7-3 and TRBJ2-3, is GAGVSQTPSNKVTEKGKYVELRCDPISGHTALYWYRQSLGQGPEFLIYFQGTGAADDSGLPNDRFFAVRPEGSVSTLKIQRTERGDSAVYLCASSLGLAGTDTQYFGPGTRLTVL.

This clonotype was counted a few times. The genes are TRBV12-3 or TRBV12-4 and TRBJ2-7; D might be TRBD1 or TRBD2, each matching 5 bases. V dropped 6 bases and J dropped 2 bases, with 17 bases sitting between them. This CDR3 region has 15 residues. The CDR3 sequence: CASRRPGPTPYEQYF. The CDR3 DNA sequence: TGTGCCAGCAGACGCCCGGGACCGACACCCTACGAGCAGTACTTC.

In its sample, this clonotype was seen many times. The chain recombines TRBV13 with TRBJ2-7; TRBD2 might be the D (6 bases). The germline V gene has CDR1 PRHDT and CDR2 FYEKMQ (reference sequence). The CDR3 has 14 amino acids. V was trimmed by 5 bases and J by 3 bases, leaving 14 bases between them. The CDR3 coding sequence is TGTGCCAGCAGCCCGGGAGTCGGGGGCTACGAGCAGTACTTC. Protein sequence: CASSPGVGGYEQYF.

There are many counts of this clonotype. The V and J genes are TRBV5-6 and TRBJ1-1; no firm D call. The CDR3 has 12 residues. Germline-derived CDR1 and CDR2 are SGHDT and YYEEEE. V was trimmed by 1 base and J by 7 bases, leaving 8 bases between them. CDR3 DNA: TGTGCCAGCAGCTTGAGAGGATTTGAAGCTTTCTTT. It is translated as CASSLRGFEAFF.

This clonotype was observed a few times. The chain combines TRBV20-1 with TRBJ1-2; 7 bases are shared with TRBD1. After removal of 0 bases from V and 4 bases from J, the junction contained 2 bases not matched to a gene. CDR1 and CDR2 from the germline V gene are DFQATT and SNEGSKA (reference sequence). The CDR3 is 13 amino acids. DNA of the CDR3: TGCAGTGCTAGAGAAGGGACAGCCTATGGCTACACCTTC. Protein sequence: CSAREGTAYGYTF.

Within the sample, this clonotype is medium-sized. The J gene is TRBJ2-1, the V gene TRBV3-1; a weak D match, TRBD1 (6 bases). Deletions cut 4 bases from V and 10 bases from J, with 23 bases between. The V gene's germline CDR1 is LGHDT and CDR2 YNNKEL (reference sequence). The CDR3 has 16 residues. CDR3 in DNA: TGTGCCAGCAGCCCTCCCCCCGGGACAACTAGTCGCGAGCAGTTCTTC. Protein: CASSPPPGTTSREQFF.

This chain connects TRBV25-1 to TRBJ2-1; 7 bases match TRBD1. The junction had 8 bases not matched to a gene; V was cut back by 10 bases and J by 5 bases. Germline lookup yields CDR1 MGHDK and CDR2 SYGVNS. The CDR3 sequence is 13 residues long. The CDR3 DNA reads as TGTGCCACCTCGACAGGGCTAAACAATGAGCAGTTCTTC. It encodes CATSTGLNNEQFF.

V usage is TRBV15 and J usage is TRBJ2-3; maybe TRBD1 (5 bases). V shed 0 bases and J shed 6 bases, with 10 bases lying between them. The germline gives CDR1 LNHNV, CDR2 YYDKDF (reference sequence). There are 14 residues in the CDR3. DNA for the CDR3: TGTGCCACCAGCAGAGATAAGGGGCCGGATACGCAGTATTTT. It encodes CATSRDKGPDTQYF. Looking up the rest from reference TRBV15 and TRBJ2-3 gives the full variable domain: DAMVIQNPRYQVTQFGKPVTLSCSQTLNHNVMYWYQQKSSQAPKLLFHYYDKDFNNEADTPDNFQSRRPNTSFCFLDIRSPGLGDTAMYLCATSRDKGPDTQYFGPGTRLTVL.

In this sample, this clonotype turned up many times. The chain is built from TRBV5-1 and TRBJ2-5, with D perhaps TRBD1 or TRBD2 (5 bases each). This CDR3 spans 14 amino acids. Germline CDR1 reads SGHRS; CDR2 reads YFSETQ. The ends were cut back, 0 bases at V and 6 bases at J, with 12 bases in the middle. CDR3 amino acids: CASSLEGTGKTQYF. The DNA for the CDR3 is TGCGCCAGCAGCTTGGAGGGGACCGGGAAGACCCAGTACTTC.

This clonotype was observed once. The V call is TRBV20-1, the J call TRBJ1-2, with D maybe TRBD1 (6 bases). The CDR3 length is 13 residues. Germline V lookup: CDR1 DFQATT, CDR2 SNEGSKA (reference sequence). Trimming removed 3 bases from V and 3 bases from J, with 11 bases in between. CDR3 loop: CSASVRGDYGYTF. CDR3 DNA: TGCAGTGCTAGTGTCAGGGGCGACTATGGCTACACCTTC.

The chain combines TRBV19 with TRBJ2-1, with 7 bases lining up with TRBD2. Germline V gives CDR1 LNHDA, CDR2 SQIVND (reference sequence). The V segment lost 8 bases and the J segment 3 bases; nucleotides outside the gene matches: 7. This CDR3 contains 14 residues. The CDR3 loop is CASGTGLNYNEQFF. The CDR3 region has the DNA TGTGCCAGTGGGACGGGACTAAACTACAATGAGCAGTTCTTC.

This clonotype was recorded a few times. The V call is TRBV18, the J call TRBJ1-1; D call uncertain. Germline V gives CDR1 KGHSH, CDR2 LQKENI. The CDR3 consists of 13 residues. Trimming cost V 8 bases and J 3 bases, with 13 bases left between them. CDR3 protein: CASREHGDTEAFF. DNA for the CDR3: TGTGCCAGCCGAGAGCACGGAGACACTGAAGCTTTCTTT.

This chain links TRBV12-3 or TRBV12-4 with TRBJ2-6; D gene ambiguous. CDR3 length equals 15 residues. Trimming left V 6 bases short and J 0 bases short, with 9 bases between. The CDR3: CASSPSSSGANVLTF. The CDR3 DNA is TGTGCCAGCAGCCCTTCAAGCTCTGGGGCCAACGTCCTGACTTTC.

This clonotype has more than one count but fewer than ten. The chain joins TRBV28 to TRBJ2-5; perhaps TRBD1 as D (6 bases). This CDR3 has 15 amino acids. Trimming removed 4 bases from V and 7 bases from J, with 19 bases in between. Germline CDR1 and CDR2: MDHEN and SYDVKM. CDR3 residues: CASSSFGDTERTQYF. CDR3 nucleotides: TGTGCCAGCAGTTCATTCGGGGACACCGAGCGGACCCAGTACTTC. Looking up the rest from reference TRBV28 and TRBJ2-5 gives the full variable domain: DVKVTQSSRYLVKRTGEKVFLECVQDMDHENMFWYRQDPGLGLRLIYFSYDVKMKEKGDIPEGYSVSREKKERFSLILESASTNQTSMYLCASSSFGDTERTQYFGPGTRLLVL.

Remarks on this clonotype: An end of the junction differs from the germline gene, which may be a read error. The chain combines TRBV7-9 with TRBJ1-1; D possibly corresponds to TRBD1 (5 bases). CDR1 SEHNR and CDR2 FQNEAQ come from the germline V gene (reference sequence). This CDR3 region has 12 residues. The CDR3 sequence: CASSLAGTEVFF. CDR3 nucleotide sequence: TGTGCCAGCAGCTTAGCGGGGACTGAAGTTTTCTTT.

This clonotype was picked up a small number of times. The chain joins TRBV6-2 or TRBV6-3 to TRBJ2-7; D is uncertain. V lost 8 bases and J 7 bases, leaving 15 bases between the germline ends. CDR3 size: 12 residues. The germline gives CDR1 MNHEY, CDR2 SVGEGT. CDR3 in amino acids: CASLGWAGEQYF. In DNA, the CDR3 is TGTGCCAGCCTCGGCTGGGCCGGGGAGCAGTACTTC.